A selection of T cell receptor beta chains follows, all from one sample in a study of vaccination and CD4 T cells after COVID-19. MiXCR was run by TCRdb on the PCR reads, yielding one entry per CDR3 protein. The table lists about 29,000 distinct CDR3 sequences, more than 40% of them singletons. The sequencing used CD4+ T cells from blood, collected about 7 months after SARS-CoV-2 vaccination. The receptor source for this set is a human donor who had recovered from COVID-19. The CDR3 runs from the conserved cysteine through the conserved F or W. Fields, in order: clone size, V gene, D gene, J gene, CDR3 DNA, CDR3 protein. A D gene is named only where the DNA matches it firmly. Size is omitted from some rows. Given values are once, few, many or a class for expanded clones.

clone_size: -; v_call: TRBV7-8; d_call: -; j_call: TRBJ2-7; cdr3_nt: TGTGCCAGCAGCTTAGTCCCCTACGAGCAGTACTTC; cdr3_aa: CASSLVPYEQYF
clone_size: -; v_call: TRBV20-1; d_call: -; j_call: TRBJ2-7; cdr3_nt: TGCAGTGCTAGAGATCGCACCGACCGCTACGAGCAGTACTTC; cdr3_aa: CSARDRTDRYEQYF
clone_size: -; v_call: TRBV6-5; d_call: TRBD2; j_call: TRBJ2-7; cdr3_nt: TGTGCCAGCAGTTACTCGGCACACGGGAGGACAACCTACGAGCAGTACTTC; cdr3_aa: CASSYSAHGRTTYEQYF
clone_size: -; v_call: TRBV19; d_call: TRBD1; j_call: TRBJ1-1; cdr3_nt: TGTGCCAGTAGTTGGACAGGGGGCTTTGACACTGAAGCTTTCTTT; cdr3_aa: CASSWTGGFDTEAFF
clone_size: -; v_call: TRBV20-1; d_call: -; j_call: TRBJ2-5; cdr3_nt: TGCAGTGCCCCTCTTAAGGCGACCCAGTACTTC; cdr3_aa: CSAPLKATQYF
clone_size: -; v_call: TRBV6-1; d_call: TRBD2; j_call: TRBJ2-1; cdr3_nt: TGTGCCAGTGACTTAGCGGGAGGAGGCCCCAACAATGAGCAGTTCTTC; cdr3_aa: CASDLAGGGPNNEQFF
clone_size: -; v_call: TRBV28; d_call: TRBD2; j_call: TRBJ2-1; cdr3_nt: TGTGCCAGCAGTTTATTGGGGGAGGGAGATGAGCAGTTCTTC; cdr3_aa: CASSLLGEGDEQFF
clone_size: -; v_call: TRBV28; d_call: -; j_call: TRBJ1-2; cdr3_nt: TGTGCCAGCAGTAACTATGGCTACACCTTC; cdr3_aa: CASSNYGYTF
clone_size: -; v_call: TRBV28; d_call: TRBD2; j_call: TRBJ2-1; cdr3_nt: TGTGCCAGCAGGTCAGCGGGGGGCGGTGTTTCCTACAATGAGCAGTTCTTC; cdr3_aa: CASRSAGGGVSYNEQFF
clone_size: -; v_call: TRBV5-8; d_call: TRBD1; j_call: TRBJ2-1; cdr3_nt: TGTGCCAGCAGCTCTTTTCGGACAGGGGGCTCGATCTACAATGGGCAGTTCTTC; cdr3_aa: CASSSFRTGGSIYNGQFF
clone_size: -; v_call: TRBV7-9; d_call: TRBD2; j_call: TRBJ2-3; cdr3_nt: TGTGCCAGCAGCTTGCTAGCGGTAGGCACGGATACGCAGTATTTT; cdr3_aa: CASSLLAVGTDTQYF
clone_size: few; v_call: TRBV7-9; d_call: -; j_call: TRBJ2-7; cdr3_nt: TGTGCCAGCAGCTTCGGGGGTAGCGCCGACTACGAGCAGTACTTC; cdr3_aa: CASSFGGSADYEQYF
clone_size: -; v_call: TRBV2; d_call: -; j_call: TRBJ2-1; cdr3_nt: TGTGCCAGCAAAGGGGGCGTCGGGAGGTCAAATGAGCAGTTCTTC; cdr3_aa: CASKGGVGRSNEQFF
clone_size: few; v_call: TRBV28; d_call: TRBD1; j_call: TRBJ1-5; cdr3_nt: TGTGCCAGCAGTCCCGGGACAGTACCCAATCAGCCCCAGCATTTT; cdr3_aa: CASSPGTVPNQPQHF
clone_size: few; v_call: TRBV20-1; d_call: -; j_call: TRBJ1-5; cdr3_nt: TGCAGTGCTAGCCCCCCCCAAGTCCCGTATCAGCCCCAGCATTTT; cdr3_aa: CSASPPQVPYQPQHF
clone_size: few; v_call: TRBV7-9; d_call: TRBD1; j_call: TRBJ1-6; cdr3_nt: TGTGCCAGCAGCCTCCCGGGACAGGGGAGACCCCTCCACTTT; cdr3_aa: CASSLPGQGRPLHF
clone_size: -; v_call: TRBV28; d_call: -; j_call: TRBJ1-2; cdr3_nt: TGTGCCAGCAGTTTATCCCATGGGGGCAACTATGGCTACACCTTC; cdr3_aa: CASSLSHGGNYGYTF
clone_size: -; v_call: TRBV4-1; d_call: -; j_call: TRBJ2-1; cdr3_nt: TGCGCCAGCAGCCACCAACCCGGGGAGCTGTTCTTC; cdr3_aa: CASSHQPGELFF
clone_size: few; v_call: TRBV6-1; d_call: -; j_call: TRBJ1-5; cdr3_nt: TGTGCCAGCAGAGAGGGATCCTCTCATCAGCCCCAGCATTTT; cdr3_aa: CASREGSSHQPQHF
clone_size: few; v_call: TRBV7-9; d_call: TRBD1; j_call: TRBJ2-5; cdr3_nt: TGTGCCAGCAGCATCAACCGGGACAGAGGGGAAGAGACCCAGTACTTC; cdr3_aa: CASSINRDRGEETQYF
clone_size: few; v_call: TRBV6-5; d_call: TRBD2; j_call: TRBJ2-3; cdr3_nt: TGTGCCAGCAGTTCCTTGACTAGCGGGAGGGACAGCACAGATACGCAGTATTTT; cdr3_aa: CASSSLTSGRDSTDTQYF
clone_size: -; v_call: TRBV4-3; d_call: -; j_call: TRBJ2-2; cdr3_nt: TGCGCCAGCAGCCATGGGGACTTCAACACCGGGGAGCTGTTTTTT; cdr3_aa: CASSHGDFNTGELFF
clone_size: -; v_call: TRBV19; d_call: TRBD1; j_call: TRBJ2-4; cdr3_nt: TGTGCCAGTAGTACTTACGACAGGGGAAGCATTCAGTACTTC; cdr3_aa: CASSTYDRGSIQYF
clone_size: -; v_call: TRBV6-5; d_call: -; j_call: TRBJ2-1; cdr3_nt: TGTGCCAGCAGTTACCGGAGAAGCGATGAGCAGTTCTTC; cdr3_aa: CASSYRRSDEQFF
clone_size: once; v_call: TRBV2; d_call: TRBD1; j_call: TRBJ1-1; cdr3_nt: TGTGCCAGCAACGAAGGGGGCCTTAGGCAAGCTTTCTTT; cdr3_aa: CASNEGGLRQAFF
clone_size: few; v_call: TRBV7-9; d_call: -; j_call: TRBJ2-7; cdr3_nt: TGTGCCAGCAGCCTAGGGGAAACCTACGAGCAGTACTTC; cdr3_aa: CASSLGETYEQYF
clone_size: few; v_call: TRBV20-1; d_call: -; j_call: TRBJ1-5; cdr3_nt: TGCAGTGCTAGAGTGCCTTTCGGACAGCCCCAGCATTTT; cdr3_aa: CSARVPFGQPQHF